This T cell receptor beta chain stems from a study of T-cell reconstitution after alpha-beta-depleted transplantation in children. Germline-derived CDR1 and CDR2 are SGHRS and YFSETQ. This CDR3 comprises 13 residues. V was shortened by 6 bases and J by 3 bases, with 9 bases between the two germline ends. The TCRbeta library was prepared with unique molecular identifiers. TCRdb used MiXCR to reprocess the PCR reads, holding one entry per CDR3 protein. The table lists around 110,000 distinct CDR3 sequences, 10% of them singletons. This clonotype was detected many times. The receptor's source is a boy aged 2 to 9 with acute lymphoblastic leukemia, due to receive a stem cell transplant. V usage is TRBV5-1 and J usage is TRBJ2-2; the D gene is possibly TRBD1 (6 bases). This specimen was PBMCs, taken before TCRalphabeta/CD19-depleted stem cell transplant. The CDR3 nucleotides read TGCGCCAGCAAGGACAGACACACCGGGGAGCTGTTTTTT. Encoded protein: CASKDRHTGELFF.